Below are 24 T cell receptor beta chains sequenced from a single sample in a study of vaccination effects on CD4 cells after COVID-19. Viral peptide pools were used in the ViraFEST assay to expand antigen-specific CD4+ T cells, and sequencing came afterward. Investigators separated out CD4+ T cells once more than nine days of culture had passed. In the vaccine recipients, nucleocapsid antibodies were negative and there was no prior SARS-CoV-2 infection. Here immunoSEQ multiplex PCR was the method, and the copy in TCRdb shows in-frame clones only, minus some. The profile shows roughly 35,000 clones, 66% of them singletons. Their specific antigens are unknown. The sequences come from CD4+ T cells from PBMCs cultured with HCoV-OC43 spike peptides, collected before COVID-19 vaccination. Subset described: HCoV-OC43 spike overlapping peptide pool stimulation. The receptors come from a human donor who received a COVID-19 vaccine.

The chain has TRBV3-1 (or the pseudogene TRBV3-2) and TRBJ2-1, with D uncertain. V was trimmed by 4 bases and J by 13 bases, leaving 17 bases between them. The length of the CDR3 is 13 residues. Germline V gives CDR1 LGHDT, CDR2 YNNKEL (reference sequence). The CDR3 DNA sequence: TGTGCCAGCAGCCCCGCCCAACTTTCAAAACAGTTCTTC. It codes for CASSPAQLSKQFF.

V is TRBV6-1 and J is TRBJ2-7; D remains unclear. This CDR3 region has 14 residues. V was clipped by 3 bases and J by 3 bases, with 12 bases between them. Germline V gene data show CDR1 as MNHNS and CDR2 as SASEGT. The CDR3: CASSEGHGSYEQYF. The DNA for the CDR3 is TGTGCCAGCAGTGAGGGCCATGGAAGCTACGAGCAGTACTTC.

This clone showed up just a few times. The CDR3 protein is CASSSIGDEQFF. The CDR3 nucleotides read TGTGCCAGCAGCTCAATCGGGGATGAGCAGTTCTTC. The chain combines TRBV3-1 (or the pseudogene TRBV3-2) with TRBJ2-1, with a weak D call TRBD2 (5 bases). The V and J ends lost 5 bases and 8 bases respectively, with 10 bases between them. The CDR3 totals 12 residues. From germline, CDR1 is LGHDT and CDR2 YNNKEL (reference sequence).

The chain joins TRBV5-1 to TRBJ1-2; D gene unclear. There are 13 residues in the CDR3. The V gene lost 4 bases and the J gene lost 5 bases, with 12 bases spanning the gap. Germline CDR1 and CDR2: SGHRS and YFSETQ. The CDR3 reads CASSETEDYGYTF. The CDR3, as DNA: TGCGCCAGCAGCGAAACAGAGGATTATGGCTACACCTTC.

The chain is built from TRBV9 and TRBJ2-3, with D possibly being TRBD1 (6 bases). Germline CDR1 and CDR2: SGDLS and YYNGEE. The CDR3 runs 15 residues. V lost 4 bases and J 4 bases, leaving 16 bases between the germline ends. In DNA, the CDR3 is TGTGCCAGCAGCCCCGCAGGGACAACAGCAGATACGCAGTATTTT. Its translation: CASSPAGTTADTQYF.

This clone showed up just a few times. This sequence joins TRBV5-4 and TRBJ1-3, with TRBD1 as a possible D gene (5 bases). Trimming took off 0 bases at V and 0 bases at J, with 10 bases between the two ends. This CDR3 comprises 16 residues. Germline loops: CDR1 SGHNT, CDR2 YYREEE (reference sequence). The CDR3 reads CASSLAGGGSGNTIYF. For the CDR3, the DNA is TGTGCCAGCAGCTTGGCCGGGGGGGGCTCTGGAAACACCATATATTTT.

The J gene is TRBJ2-2, the V gene TRBV28; 12 bases agree with TRBD2. The CDR3 length is 19 residues. Per germline, CDR1 MDHEN and CDR2 SYDVKM. The V segment lost 2 bases and the J segment 1 base; nucleotides outside the gene matches: 8. CDR3 DNA: TGTGCCAGCAGTTTAATACCGACTAGCGGGAGTGAGAACACCGGGGAGCTGTTTTTT. Its protein is CASSLIPTSGSENTGELFF. The full variable domain, with the rest looked up from reference TRBV28 and TRBJ2-2, is DVKVTQSSRYLVKRTGEKVFLECVQDMDHENMFWYRQDPGLGLRLIYFSYDVKMKEKGDIPEGYSVSREKKERFSLILESASTNQTSMYLCASSLIPTSGSENTGELFFGEGSRLTVL.

The chain couples TRBV27 to TRBJ2-1; 7 positions agree with TRBD2. With 3 bases clipped from V and 5 bases from J, the junction kept 7 bases outside the gene matches. Germline CDR1 and CDR2: MNHEY and SMNVEV (reference sequence). This CDR3 contains 15 residues. This CDR3 is CASSFWTRGDNEQFF. Written as DNA, the CDR3 is TGTGCCAGCAGTTTTTGGACTAGGGGAGACAATGAGCAGTTCTTC.

V and J are TRBV7-2 and TRBJ2-5; D is undetermined. V was pared by 5 bases and J by 1 base, with 11 bases between. Germline V lookup: CDR1 SGHTA, CDR2 FQGNSA. The CDR3 is made up of 14 amino acids. The CDR3 DNA follows: TGTGCCAGCAGCCGCCTGAGTGGCCAAGAGACCCAGTACTTC. Protein sequence: CASSRLSGQETQYF.

This chain links TRBV5-5 with TRBJ2-5; D might be TRBD2 (6 bases). The V and J ends lost 0 bases and 4 bases respectively, with 13 bases between them. The CDR3 is 15 amino acids. Germline lookup yields CDR1 SGHKS and CDR2 YYEKEE (reference sequence). The CDR3, as DNA: TGTGCCAGCAGCTTGGACGGGGGACGGGGAGAGACCCAGTACTTC. It is translated as CASSLDGGRGETQYF.

The V and J genes are TRBV25-1 and TRBJ1-6; TRBD1 matches at 7 bases. Germline V gene lookup returns CDR1 MGHDK and CDR2 SYGVNS. The CDR3 is made up of 15 amino acids. The V gene end was trimmed by 0 bases and the J gene end by 7 bases; junction bases not matched to a gene: 3. Here the CDR3 reads CASSEYTGVNSPLHF. The CDR3 DNA sequence: TGTGCCAGCAGTGAATATACAGGGGTGAATTCACCCCTCCACTTT.

The gene calls are TRBV7-9 and TRBJ1-5; a weak D match, TRBD1 (6 bases). This CDR3 comprises 16 residues. The germline V and J ends were trimmed by 4 bases and 5 bases, with 18 bases remaining between them. Germline loops: CDR1 SEHNR, CDR2 FQNEAQ (reference sequence). The CDR3 nucleotides read TGTGCCAGCAGCTCCTCCGGGACATCCTCTGATCAGCCCCAGCATTTT. Its protein product is CASSSSGTSSDQPQHF. Together with reference TRBV7-9 and TRBJ1-5, the CDR3 gives the full variable domain: DTGVSQNPRHKITKRGQNVTFRCDPISEHNRLYWYRQTLGQGPEFLTYFQNEAQLEKSRLLSDRFSAERPKGSFSTLEIQRTEQGDSAMYLCASSSSGTSSDQPQHFGDGTRLSIL.

The chain employs TRBV9 and TRBJ2-5, with D perhaps matching TRBD1 (5 bases). Germline CDR1 and CDR2: SGDLS and YYNGEE. Trimming left V 0 bases short and J 5 bases short, with 5 bases between. This CDR3 spans 12 amino acids. The CDR3: CASSVAGETQYF. The CDR3 DNA follows: TGTGCCAGCAGCGTAGCAGGGGAGACCCAGTACTTC.

This clone was found many times. V and J are TRBV6-5 and TRBJ2-3; TRBD2 aligns across 9 bases. This CDR3 region has 13 residues. V shed 8 bases, J shed 6 bases, and the junction held 6 bases outside the gene matches. Per germline, CDR1 MNHEY and CDR2 SVGAGI. The CDR3 DNA sequence: TGTGCCAGCGGCGCGGGGGGGCCTGATACGCAGTATTTT. Amino acids: CASGAGGPDTQYF.

The chain has TRBV4-2 and TRBJ1-2, with 8 bases that match TRBD1. V shed 0 bases, J shed 3 bases, and the junction held 6 bases outside the gene matches. Germline CDR1 reads LGHNA; CDR2 reads YNFKEQ. The CDR3 has 16 residues. This CDR3 reads CASSQEDRVPYYGYTF. The CDR3 bases are TGTGCCAGCAGCCAAGAGGACAGGGTGCCTTACTATGGCTACACCTTC.

The genes are TRBV3-1 (or the pseudogene TRBV3-2) and TRBJ2-5; 15 bases line up with TRBD2. The germline V gene has CDR1 LGHDT and CDR2 YNNKEL (reference sequence). This CDR3 is 16 amino acids long. With 2 bases clipped from V and 5 bases from J, the junction kept 3 bases outside the gene matches. CDR3 coding DNA: TGTGCCAGCAGCCAAAGGACTAGCGGGAGGGGGGAGACCCAGTACTTC. Its protein product is CASSQRTSGRGETQYF.

CDR3: CASSLVGGQETQYF. The CDR3 nucleotides read TGTGCCAGCAGCTTAGTAGGAGGGCAAGAGACCCAGTACTTC. The chain employs TRBV13 and TRBJ2-5, with D tentatively TRBD2 (6 bases). The CDR3 is 14 residues long. Germline V gene data show CDR1 as PRHDT and CDR2 as FYEKMQ (reference sequence). V gave up 1 base and J gave up 2 bases, with 8 bases separating them.

This sequence joins TRBV5-1 and TRBJ2-2; D unclear. The V gene lost 4 bases and the J gene lost 0 bases, with 13 bases spanning the gap. Germline V gene lookup returns CDR1 SGHRS and CDR2 YFSETQ. This CDR3 has 16 residues. The CDR3 DNA reads as TGCGCCAGCAGCCAGCAATACTTAACGAACACCGGGGAGCTGTTTTTT. Translating gives CASSQQYLTNTGELFF.

There are a few counts of this clone. The genes are TRBV30 and TRBJ1-1; 8 nucleotides line up with TRBD1. Germline CDR1 GTSNPN, CDR2 SVGIG (reference sequence). This CDR3 comprises 18 residues. Unmatched junction bases numbered 18, after V lost 2 bases and J lost 4 bases. CDR3 in DNA: TGTGCCTGGAGTCCTCGCCAGGGGGCGCGAACTAAGGTCACTGAAGCTTTCTTT. It codes for CAWSPRQGARTKVTEAFF. Full variable domain (missing parts from reference TRBV30 and TRBJ1-1): SQTIHQWPATLVQPVGSPLSLECTVEGTSNPNLYWYRQAAGRGLQLLFYSVGIGQISSEVPQNLSASRPQDRQFILSSKKLLLSDSGFYLCAWSPRQGARTKVTEAFFGQGTRLTVV.

DNA of the CDR3: TGTGCCAGCTCACGAGACAGGGCCCGCAATGAAAAACTGTTTTTT. Its protein is CASSRDRARNEKLFF. V gene TRBV18 combines with J gene TRBJ1-4, with 7 nucleotides matching TRBD1. Germline V gene lookup returns CDR1 KGHSH and CDR2 LQKENI. The CDR3 has 15 amino acids. V dropped 4 bases and J dropped 5; count of bases not matched to a gene: 7. The variable domain in full, completed from reference TRBV18 and TRBJ1-4, reads NAGVMQNPRHLVRRRGQEARLRCSPMKGHSHVYWYRQLPEEGLKFMVYLQKENIIDESGMPKERFSAEFPKEGPSILRIQQVVRGDSAAYFCASSRDRARNEKLFFGSGTQLSVL.

The CDR3 bases are TGTGCCAGCAGTTATGGGGGGGGGCAGACCCAGTACTTC. This sequence encodes CASSYGGGQTQYF. This chain joins TRBV6-2 or TRBV6-3 and TRBJ2-5; possible D gene TRBD2, 7 bases. Trimming left V 3 bases short and J 6 bases short, with 11 bases between. The CDR3 is 13 amino acids. Germline CDR1 MNHEY, CDR2 SVGEGT.

The chain employs TRBV12-5 and TRBJ2-7, with D hard to call. The V end was cut by 0 bases, the J end by 7 bases, with 4 bases between. Germline CDR1 is LGHNT and CDR2 is FRNRAP. CDR3 length: 11 residues. CDR3 DNA: TGTGCTAGTGGTTTGGTACATGAGCAGTACTTC. The encoded protein is CASGLVHEQYF.

The chain has TRBV5-4 and TRBJ2-1; the match to TRBD1 covers 7 bases. V lost 2 bases, J lost 2 bases, and 4 bases stayed unmatched. Germline CDR1 reads SGHNT; CDR2 reads YYREEE (reference sequence). The CDR3 sequence is 15 residues long. CDR3 residues: CASSLRQGPYNEQFF. The DNA of the CDR3 is TGTGCCAGCAGCTTAAGACAGGGCCCCTACAATGAGCAGTTCTTC.

This chain links TRBV5-1 with TRBJ1-4; TRBD1 aligns across 8 bases. The CDR3 runs 16 residues. V lost 0 bases to trimming and J lost 8 bases; unmatched junction nucleotides: 9. Looked up from germline, CDR1 is SGHRS and CDR2 is YFSETQ. The CDR3 region has the DNA TGCGCCAGCAGCTTGGCAGGGGGCGGGAGTGGAGAAAAACTGTTTTTT. It codes for CASSLAGGGSGEKLFF.